The 13 T cell receptor beta chains presented below share a single source sample, sequenced in a study of OX40 agonist ivuxolimab in advanced cancers. TCRdb keeps only in-frame clones here, not all; method: immunoSEQ multiplex PCR. Counted here are approximately 70,000 clones, about nine tenths occurring once; the ten biggest clones make up approximately 1.3%. The input for sequencing was CD4+ or CD8+ T cells sorted from blood, taken in a trial of the OX40 agonist ivuxolimab. These receptors originate from an adult with an advanced solid tumor such as melanoma, head and neck, liver or kidney cancer.

This chain connects TRBV5-5 to TRBJ2-2, with a possible D match to TRBD1 (5 bases). The CDR3 extends over 16 amino acids. Germline CDR1 reads SGHKS; CDR2 reads YYEKEE (reference sequence). Deletions cut 4 bases from V and 5 bases from J, with 18 bases between. CDR3 nucleotide sequence: TGTGCCAGCAGCCCCGGTGGGGCCACGCAGACCGGGGAGCTGTTTTTT. It encodes CASSPGGATQTGELFF.

The J gene is TRBJ1-2, the V gene TRBV27, with D maybe TRBD1 (5 bases). Germline CDR1 is MNHEY and CDR2 is SMNVEV (reference sequence). CDR3 length: 12 amino acids. Trimming pared 7 bases from V and 7 bases from J, leaving 13 bases between. The CDR3 DNA follows: TGTGCCAGCACCACCGGGGGAGGTGGCTACACCTTC. It specifies CASTTGGGGYTF.

This chain uses TRBV30 with TRBJ1-4, with D tentatively TRBD1 (6 bases). The CDR3 totals 12 residues. V was pared by 3 bases and J by 8 bases, with 10 bases between. From germline, CDR1 is GTSNPN and CDR2 SVGIG (reference sequence). CDR3 bases: TGTGCCTGGAGCCGAGGGGGAGAAAAACTGTTTTTT. It specifies CAWSRGGEKLFF.

The chain couples TRBV2 to TRBJ1-1; D unresolved. The CDR3 extends over 11 amino acids. The ends were cut back, 5 bases at V and 10 bases at J, with 11 bases in the middle. Germline V CDR1 and CDR2: SNHLY, FYNNEI. The CDR3, as DNA: TGTGCCAGCAGTATCAAAATTCGAGCTTTCTTT. It encodes CASSIKIRAFF.

The count of this clone is one. V gene TRBV10-3 combines with J gene TRBJ2-1; TRBD1 aligns across 8 bases. The CDR3 loop spans 14 amino acids. V trimming: 3 bases; J trimming: 8 bases; junction bases outside the gene matches: 6. Germline values: CDR1 ENHRY, CDR2 SYGVKD. This CDR3 is CAISDRGPEYEQFF. DNA of the CDR3: TGTGCCATCAGTGACAGGGGGCCGGAATATGAGCAGTTCTTC.

V and J are TRBV6-6 and TRBJ2-7, with D hard to call. Germline V gives CDR1 MNHNY, CDR2 SVGAGI (reference sequence). Between the trimmed V and J ends, which lost 6 bases and 5 bases, there was a span of 11 bases. CDR3 size: 12 residues. The CDR3 region has the DNA TGTGCCAGCAGGGCAAATTCCGACGAGCAGTACTTC. This sequence encodes CASRANSDEQYF.

The chain uses TRBV7-8 and TRBJ2-2, with D uncertain. V gave up 2 bases and J gave up 7 bases, with 11 bases separating them. The CDR3 covers 14 residues. Germline values: CDR1 SGHVS, CDR2 FQNEAQ. CDR3 in amino acids: CASSLSRTRGELFF. The CDR3 DNA reads TGTGCCAGCAGCTTATCGCGGACCCGCGGGGAGCTGTTTTTT.

The chain combines TRBV21-1 with TRBJ1-1. TRBV21-1 is an annotated pseudogene. The CDR3 is 17 residues long. CDR3 nucleotide sequence: TGTGCCAGCAGCGCCCCCCCGGGACGCCTTTTTGGCACTGAAGCTTTCTTT. Translating it yields CASSAPPGRLFGTEAFF.

V and J are TRBV9 and TRBJ1-2, with no clear D. Germline V gives CDR1 SGDLS, CDR2 YYNGEE. V lost 0 bases to trimming and J lost 0 bases, with 9 bases between them. The CDR3 consists of 15 residues. The CDR3 coding sequence is TGTGCCAGCAGCGTAGGGCAGGCAGCTAACTATGGCTACACCTTC. Its translation is CASSVGQAANYGYTF.

The rearrangement joins TRBV7-8 to TRBJ2-7, with 12 nucleotides matching TRBD1. Trimming removed 1 base from V and 7 bases from J; junction bases left unmatched: 5. Germline assignment: CDR1 SGHVS and CDR2 FQNEAQ. The CDR3 is 15 residues long. The CDR3 nucleotides read TGTGCCAGCAGCTTAGAGGGACAGGGGGCACAAGAGCAGTACTTC. Encoded protein: CASSLEGQGAQEQYF.

V and J are TRBV5-6 and TRBJ1-1, with TRBD1 identical over 7 bases. The CDR3 sequence is 15 residues long. CDR1 and CDR2 from the germline V gene are SGHDT and YYEEEE. V lost 4 bases to trimming and J lost 2 bases; unmatched junction nucleotides: 8. The CDR3 spells CASSHTGTENTEAFF. CDR3 bases: TGTGCCAGCAGCCACACCGGGACAGAAAACACTGAAGCTTTCTTT.

The CDR3 reads CASSLDRSYGYGYTF. The CDR3 nucleotides are TGTGCCAGCAGTCTAGACCGATCCTATGGCTATGGCTACACCTTC. The J gene is TRBJ1-2, the V gene TRBV7-9; unclear D gene. The CDR3 runs to 15 residues. Deletions cut 6 bases from V and 4 bases from J, with 18 bases between. Germline V gives CDR1 SEHNR, CDR2 FQNEAQ (reference sequence).

The CDR3 here is CASSQGQGREKLFF. CDR3 nucleotide sequence: TGTGCCAGCAGCCAGGGACAGGGGAGGGAAAAACTGTTTTTT. This chain joins TRBV7-9 and TRBJ1-4; 10 bases line up with TRBD1. The CDR3 covers 14 residues. Per germline, CDR1 SEHNR and CDR2 FQNEAQ (reference sequence). Trimming removed 5 bases from V and 8 bases from J; junction bases left unmatched: 5. Combining the CDR3 with reference TRBV7-9 and TRBJ1-4 gives the whole variable domain DTGVSQNPRHKITKRGQNVTFRCDPISEHNRLYWYRQTLGQGPEFLTYFQNEAQLEKSRLLSDRFSAERPKGSFSTLEIQRTEQGDSAMYLCASSQGQGREKLFFGSGTQLSVL.